This T cell receptor delta chain appears in the sequencing data of a study of γδ T cells in repeated Plasmodium falciparum infection. Study at large: Malian gammadelta TCRs were studied during no-transmission periods and across acute malaria episodes.

This CDR3 is built from 22 residues. CDR1 and CDR2 (germline): TSWWSYY, QGS. Bulk repertoires came from Vgamma9/Vdelta2+ or Vdelta2-negative gammadelta T cells flow-sorted from PBMC. This clone was detected only a few times. TCRdb attributes to this sequence the protein of a much larger clone, which differs from the DNA translation at residue 4; a read error is likely, and the protein displayed is translated from the DNA. TCRdb re-called clones from the multiplex PCR reads via CATT. In the table there are more than 45,000 delta-chain clones, roughly 1.8% of which are singletons. The TCR comes from a pool of human donors (malaria-infected and uninfected, not separated). Sequenced: gamma-delta T cells from blood. The V call is TRDV1, the J call TRDJ1, with D perhaps TRDD2 or TRDD3 (5 bases each). In nucleotides, the CDR3 is TGTGCTCTTAGGGAAAGTCTACTTGACCTACTCCATGGGGACGTGGGAACCGATAAACTCATCTTT. Translated, it gives CALRESLLDLLHGDVGTDKLIF.